In its sample, the clone carrying this T cell receptor (beta chain) was seen a few times. One entry per CDR3 protein results from TCRdb running MiXCR on the 5' RACE reads. The sample lists 610,000 or so distinct CDR3 sequences; more than 9% were seen once. The germline gives CDR1 SGHAT, CDR2 FQDESV (reference sequence). The length of the CDR3 is 19 residues. The ends lost 5 bases at V and 13 bases at J; junction bases unmatched: 30. These data originate in a study of T cells after yellow fever vaccination. Study summary: Fractions of low cell number were prepared using SMART-Seq v4 Ultra Low Input.

This chain connects TRBV11-1 to TRBJ2-5, with 8 positions matching TRBD2. This TCR came from a man aged 25-45 years who received the YFV17D yellow fever vaccine. Sequenced material: PBMCs, taken on the day of the yellow fever booster vaccination. Here the CDR3 reads CASSPREELGKTPWDSLYF. The CDR3 region has the DNA TGTGCCAGCAGCCCGCGGGAGGAGCTAGGAAAAACCCCATGGGACTCATTGTACTTC.